This paragraph reports one TCR beta chain. Its antigen remains unidentified. No much larger clonotype is one base removed from it; base qualities were not supplied. The sample comes from a study of T-cell memory formation after mild COVID-19 (dated by TCRdb to about 2021). Study-wide context: Most TCR sequence clusters were specific to one of the two donors. Longitudinal TCRalpha and TCRbeta repertoire sequencing tracked T-cell clones expanding and contracting after mild COVID-19 in two donors. Two young, previously healthy adult volunteers, one female and one male, were included in the cohort. Study-wide findings and limitations: Contracting CD4+ clones appeared mostly in the CM and EM memory subsets, whereas CD8+ clones were enriched in EMRA. SARS-CoV-2 specificity of the second-wave clones peaking on day 37 was not confirmed. Clones that contracted from day 15 to 85 showed balanced CD4/CD8 phenotypes, whereas a second wave of clones that expanded from day 15 to 37 leaned towards CD4+. Only a couple of mild cases were covered in the study, and larger cohorts including severe cases with pre-infection samples were considered necessary. Some responding clones were found in pre-infection memory, which suggests that pre-existing cross-reactive memory T cells took part in the SARS-CoV-2 response.

PBMCs were isolated by Ficoll-Paque density gradient centrifugation. Sequenced using an Illumina NovaSeq 6000. Using 5'RACE with constant-segment primers, TCRalpha and TCRbeta cDNA libraries were constructed, with sample barcodes and unique molecular identifiers added in the process. Trizol reagent was used to extract RNA from every sample. Libraries were amplified in two PCR steps, with a second sample barcode and Illumina TruSeq adapters added in the second step. The libraries were sequenced on an Illumina NovaSeq using 2 x 150 bp paired-end reads. The original methods were these. Demultiplexing of reads and collapsing into UMI-guided consensus sequences were performed with migec v1.2.7. Using mixcr v2.1.11, UMI consensuses were aligned to TRA and TRB V and J templates and then assembled into clonotypes. Clonotypes were classified as expanded or contracted when called significant by both edgeR and NoisET, with noise models trained on biological replicates. edgeR calls used a false discovery rate-adjusted p below 0.01 and a log2 fold-change threshold of 1. As an exploratory analysis of dynamics, PCA with hierarchical clustering was applied to max-normalized trajectories of the 1000 most abundant clonotypes. Separately sequenced CD4+ and CD8+ repertoires were used to assign the CD4 or CD8 phenotype of responding clones. The public reads were run again by TCRdb, first through fastp at Q25 and then through MiXCR, and only productive beta chains were kept. Under each unique CDR3 protein, matching rows form one entry showing the most common genes and DNA. The V and J calls come from TCRdb's annotation, not from the publication. Present in this sample are 200,000 to 250,000 distinct CDR3 sequences, 16% of which were seen just once. The ten largest clones add up to roughly 3.6% of the sample.

From a lookup of the germline V gene, CDR1 and CDR2 are SQVTM and ANQGSEA. After removal of 6 bases from V and 5 bases from J, the junction retains 5 bases not matched to a gene. Measured from the cysteine to the phenylalanine, the CDR3 is 14 residues long. The retained sequence is limited to the CDR3, 42 bases, with the frame set at the first base. Recombination joined TRBV29-1 with TRBJ1-5, with 12 central nucleotides matching TRBD1. Sequences were obtained from PBMCs or a T cell subset sorted from them (not recorded which). The clonotype comes from a man aged 18-30 years who had mild COVID-19 (a few samples of this study predate the infection). The sample titles of this study are shuffled in the database, so cell type and time point are left out; the donor was told from shared clones. The CDR3 has the sequence CSVGQGARDQPQHF. The sequenced DNA is TGCAGCGTGGGACAGGGGGCCCGAGATCAGCCCCAGCATTTT. When the CDR3 is completed using the reference TRBV29-1 and TRBJ1-5 genes on either side, the full variable domain is SAVISQKPSRDICQRGTSLTIQCQVDSQVTMMFWYRQQPGQSLTLIATANQGSEATYESGFVIDKFPISRPNLTFSTLTVSNMSPEDSSIYLCSVGQGARDQPQHFGDGTRLSIL.